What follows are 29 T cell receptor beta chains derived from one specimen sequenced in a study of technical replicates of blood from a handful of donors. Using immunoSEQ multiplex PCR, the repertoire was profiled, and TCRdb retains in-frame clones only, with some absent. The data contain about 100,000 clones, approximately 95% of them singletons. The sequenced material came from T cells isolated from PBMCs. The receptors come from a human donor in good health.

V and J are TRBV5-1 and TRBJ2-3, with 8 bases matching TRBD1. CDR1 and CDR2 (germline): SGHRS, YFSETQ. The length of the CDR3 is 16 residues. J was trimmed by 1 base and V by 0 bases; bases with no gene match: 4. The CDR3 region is CASSLAGGGGTDTQYF. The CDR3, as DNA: TGCGCCAGCAGCTTGGCAGGGGGCGGTGGCACAGATACGCAGTATTTT.

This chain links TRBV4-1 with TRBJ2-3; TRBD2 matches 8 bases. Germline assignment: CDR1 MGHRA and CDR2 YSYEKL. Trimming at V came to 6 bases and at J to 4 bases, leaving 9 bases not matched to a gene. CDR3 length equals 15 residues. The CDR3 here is CASRIIAGRPDTQYF. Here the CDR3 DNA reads TGCGCCAGCAGAATTATAGCGGGGCGTCCAGATACGCAGTATTTT.

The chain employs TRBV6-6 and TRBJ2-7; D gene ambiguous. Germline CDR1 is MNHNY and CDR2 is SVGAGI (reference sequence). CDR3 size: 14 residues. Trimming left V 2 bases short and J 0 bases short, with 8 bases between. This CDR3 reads CASSYLVSSYEQYF. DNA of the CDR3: TGTGCCAGCAGTTACCTAGTTAGCTCCTACGAGCAGTACTTC.

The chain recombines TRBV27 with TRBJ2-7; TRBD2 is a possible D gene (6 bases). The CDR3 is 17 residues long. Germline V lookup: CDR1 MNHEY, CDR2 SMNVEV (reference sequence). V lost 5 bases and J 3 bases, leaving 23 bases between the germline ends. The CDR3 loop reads CASSGIAAVGLHYEQYF. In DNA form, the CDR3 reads TGTGCCAGCAGTGGAATAGCGGCAGTAGGCCTACACTACGAGCAGTACTTC.

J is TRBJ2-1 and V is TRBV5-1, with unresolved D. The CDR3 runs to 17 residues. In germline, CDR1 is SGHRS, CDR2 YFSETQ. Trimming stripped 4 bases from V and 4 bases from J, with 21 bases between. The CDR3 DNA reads TGCGCCAGCAGCCCTGAGAAGAGTCGGGTCATGTACAATGAGCAGTTCTTC. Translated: CASSPEKSRVMYNEQFF.

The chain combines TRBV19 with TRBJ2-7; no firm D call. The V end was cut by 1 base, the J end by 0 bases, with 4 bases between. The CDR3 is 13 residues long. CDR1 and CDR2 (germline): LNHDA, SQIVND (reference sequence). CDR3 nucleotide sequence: TGTGCCAGTAGTATAGGGAGCTCCTACGAGCAGTACTTC. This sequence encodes CASSIGSSYEQYF.

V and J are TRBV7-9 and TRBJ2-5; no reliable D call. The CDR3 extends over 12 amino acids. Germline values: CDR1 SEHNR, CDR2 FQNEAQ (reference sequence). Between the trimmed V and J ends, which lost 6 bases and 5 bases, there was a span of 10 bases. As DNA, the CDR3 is TGTGCCAGCAGGAGTTCGAAGGAGACCCAGTACTTC. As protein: CASRSSKETQYF.

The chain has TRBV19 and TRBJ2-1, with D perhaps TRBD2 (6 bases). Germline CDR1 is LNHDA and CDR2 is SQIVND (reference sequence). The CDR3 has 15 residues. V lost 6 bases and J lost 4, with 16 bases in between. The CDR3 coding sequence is TGTGCCAGTAGCCTGCCGGGGGTTACTTACAATGAGCAGTTCTTC. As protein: CASSLPGVTYNEQFF.

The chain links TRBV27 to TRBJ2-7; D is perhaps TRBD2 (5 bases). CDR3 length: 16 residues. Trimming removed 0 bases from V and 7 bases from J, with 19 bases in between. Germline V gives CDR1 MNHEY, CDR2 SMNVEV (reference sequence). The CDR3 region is CASSLSPGLTWREQYF. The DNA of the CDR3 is TGTGCCAGCAGTTTATCACCCGGACTGACCTGGAGAGAGCAGTACTTC.

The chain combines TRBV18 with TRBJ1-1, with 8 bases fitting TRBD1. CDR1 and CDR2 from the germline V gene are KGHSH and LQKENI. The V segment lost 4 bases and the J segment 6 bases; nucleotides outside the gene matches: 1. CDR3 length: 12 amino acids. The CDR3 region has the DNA TGTGCCAGCTCACTACAGGGGGCTGAAGCTTTCTTT. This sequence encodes CASSLQGAEAFF. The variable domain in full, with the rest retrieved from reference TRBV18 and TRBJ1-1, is NAGVMQNPRHLVRRRGQEARLRCSPMKGHSHVYWYRQLPEEGLKFMVYLQKENIIDESGMPKERFSAEFPKEGPSILRIQQVVRGDSAAYFCASSLQGAEAFFGQGTRLTVV.

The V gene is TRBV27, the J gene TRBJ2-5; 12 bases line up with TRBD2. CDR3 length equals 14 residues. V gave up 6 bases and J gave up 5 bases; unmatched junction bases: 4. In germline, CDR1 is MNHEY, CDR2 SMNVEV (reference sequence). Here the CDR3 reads CASRLAGGSETQYF. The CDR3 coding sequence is TGTGCCAGCAGACTAGCGGGAGGTTCCGAGACCCAGTACTTC.

CDR3 in amino acids: CASSYSNGGAKLFF. The CDR3, as DNA: TGTGCCAGCAGTTACTCGAACGGAGGCGCAAAACTGTTTTTT. The V call is TRBV6-5, the J call TRBJ1-4; D ambiguous. Trimming pared 0 bases from V and 10 bases from J, leaving 12 bases between. In germline, CDR1 is MNHEY, CDR2 SVGAGI. The CDR3 sequence is 14 residues long.

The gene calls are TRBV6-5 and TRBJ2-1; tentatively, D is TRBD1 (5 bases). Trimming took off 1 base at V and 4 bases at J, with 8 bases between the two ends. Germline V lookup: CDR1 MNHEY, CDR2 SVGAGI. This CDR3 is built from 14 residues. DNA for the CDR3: TGTGCCAGCAGTTACTTGACAGCGTACAATGAGCAGTTCTTC. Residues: CASSYLTAYNEQFF.

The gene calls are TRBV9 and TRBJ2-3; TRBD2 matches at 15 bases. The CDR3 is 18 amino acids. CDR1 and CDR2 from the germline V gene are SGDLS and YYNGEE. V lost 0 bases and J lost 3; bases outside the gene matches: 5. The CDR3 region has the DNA TGTGCCAGCAGCGTAGAGAGGGGGACTAGCGGGAGGACAGATACGCAGTATTTT. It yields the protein CASSVERGTSGRTDTQYF.

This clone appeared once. CDR3 amino acids: CASSATGGGGYTF. CDR3 sequence (DNA): TGTGCCAGTAGTGCTACAGGGGGCGGTGGCTACACCTTC. The V call is TRBV19, the J call TRBJ1-2; 9 bases map to TRBD1. The V segment lost 5 bases and the J segment 7 bases; nucleotides outside the gene matches: 5. Germline V gene sequence: CDR1 LNHDA, CDR2 SQIVND (reference sequence). The CDR3 is 13 residues long. Drawing the rest from reference TRBV19 and TRBJ1-2, the complete variable domain is DGGITQSPKYLFRKEGQNVTLSCEQNLNHDAMYWYRQDPGQGLRLIYYSQIVNDFQKGDIAEGYSVSREKKESFPLTVTSAQKNPTAFYLCASSATGGGGYTFGSGTRLTVV.

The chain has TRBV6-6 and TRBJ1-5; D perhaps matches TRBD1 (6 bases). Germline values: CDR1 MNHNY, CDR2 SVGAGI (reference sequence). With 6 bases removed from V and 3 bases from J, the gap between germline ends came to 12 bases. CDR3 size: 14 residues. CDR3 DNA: TGTGCCAGCAGAACGGGACAACACAATCAGCCCCAGCATTTT. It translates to CASRTGQHNQPQHF.

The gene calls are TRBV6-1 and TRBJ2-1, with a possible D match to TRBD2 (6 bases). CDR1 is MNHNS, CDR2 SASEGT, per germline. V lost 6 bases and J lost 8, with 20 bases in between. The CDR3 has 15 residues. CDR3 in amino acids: CASSTNLASYDEQFF. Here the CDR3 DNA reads TGTGCCAGCAGCACCAACCTAGCGAGCTATGATGAGCAGTTCTTC.

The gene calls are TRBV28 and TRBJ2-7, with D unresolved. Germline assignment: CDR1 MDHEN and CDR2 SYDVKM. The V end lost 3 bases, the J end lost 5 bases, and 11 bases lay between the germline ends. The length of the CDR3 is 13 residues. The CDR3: CASSFRQPDEQYF. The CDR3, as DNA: TGTGCCAGCAGTTTCAGGCAACCTGACGAGCAGTACTTC.

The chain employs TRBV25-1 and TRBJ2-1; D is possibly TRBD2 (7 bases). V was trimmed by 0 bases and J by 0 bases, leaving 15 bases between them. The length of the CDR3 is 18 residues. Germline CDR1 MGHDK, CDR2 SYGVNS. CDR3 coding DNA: TGTGCCAGCAGTGAATACCTGCTAGCGGACAGCTCCTACAATGAGCAGTTCTTC. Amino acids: CASSEYLLADSSYNEQFF.

The CDR3 sequence: CASSLQGMNTEAFF. Here the CDR3 DNA reads TGTGCCAGCAGCTTACAGGGAATGAACACTGAAGCTTTCTTT. The rearrangement links TRBV7-9 to TRBJ1-1, with D maybe TRBD1 (5 bases). Germline CDR1 reads SEHNR; CDR2 reads FQNEAQ (reference sequence). The CDR3 extends over 14 amino acids. V gave up 2 bases and J gave up 0 bases, with 7 bases separating them.

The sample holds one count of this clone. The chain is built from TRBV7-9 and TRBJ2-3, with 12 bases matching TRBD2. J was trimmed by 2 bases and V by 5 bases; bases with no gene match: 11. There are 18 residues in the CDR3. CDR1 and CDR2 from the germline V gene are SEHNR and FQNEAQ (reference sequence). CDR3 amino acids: CASSTPGLAGSFTDTQYF. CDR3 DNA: TGTGCCAGCAGCACGCCGGGACTAGCGGGTTCGTTCACAGATACGCAGTATTTT.

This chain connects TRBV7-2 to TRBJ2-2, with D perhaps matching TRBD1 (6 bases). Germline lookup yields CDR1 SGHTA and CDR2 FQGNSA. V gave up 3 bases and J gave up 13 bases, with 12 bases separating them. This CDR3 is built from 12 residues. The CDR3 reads CASSFGGTGLFF. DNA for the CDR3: TGTGCCAGCAGCTTTGGGGGCACTGGGCTGTTTTTT.

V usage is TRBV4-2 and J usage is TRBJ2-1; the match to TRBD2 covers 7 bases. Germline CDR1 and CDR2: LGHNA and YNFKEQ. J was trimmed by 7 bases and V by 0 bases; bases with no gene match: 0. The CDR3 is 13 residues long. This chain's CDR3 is CASSQDSGNEQFF. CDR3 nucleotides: TGTGCCAGCAGCCAAGATAGCGGGAATGAGCAGTTCTTC.

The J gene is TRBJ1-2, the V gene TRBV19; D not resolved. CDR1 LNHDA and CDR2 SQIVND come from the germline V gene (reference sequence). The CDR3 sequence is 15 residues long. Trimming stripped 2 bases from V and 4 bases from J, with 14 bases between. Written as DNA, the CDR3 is TGTGCCAGTAGTATATATGGGGAGGGAAGCTATGGCTACACCTTC. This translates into CASSIYGEGSYGYTF.

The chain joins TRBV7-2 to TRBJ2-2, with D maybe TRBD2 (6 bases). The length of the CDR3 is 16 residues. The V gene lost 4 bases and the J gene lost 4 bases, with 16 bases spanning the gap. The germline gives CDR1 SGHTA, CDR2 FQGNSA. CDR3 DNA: TGTGCCAGCAGCTGGCCCCCGGGAGCCGGCACCGGGGAGCTGTTTTTT. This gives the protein CASSWPPGAGTGELFF.

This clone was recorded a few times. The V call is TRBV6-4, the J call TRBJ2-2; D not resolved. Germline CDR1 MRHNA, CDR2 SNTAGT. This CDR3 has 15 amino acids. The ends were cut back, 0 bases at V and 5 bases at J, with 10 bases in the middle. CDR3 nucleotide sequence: TGTGCCAGCAGTGACTCTCACTCTTTTACCGGGGAGCTGTTTTTT. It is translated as CASSDSHSFTGELFF.

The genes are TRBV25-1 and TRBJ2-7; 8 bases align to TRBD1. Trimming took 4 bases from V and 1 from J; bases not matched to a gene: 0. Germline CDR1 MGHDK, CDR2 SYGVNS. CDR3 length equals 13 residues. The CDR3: CASSGDRSYEQYF. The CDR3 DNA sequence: TGTGCCAGCAGTGGGGACAGGTCCTACGAGCAGTACTTC.

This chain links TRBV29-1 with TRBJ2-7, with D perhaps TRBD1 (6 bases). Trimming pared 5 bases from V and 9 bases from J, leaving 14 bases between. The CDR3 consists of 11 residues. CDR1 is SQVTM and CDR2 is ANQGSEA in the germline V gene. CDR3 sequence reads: CSVRSGEAQYF. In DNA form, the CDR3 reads TGCAGCGTTCGATCAGGGGAAGCGCAGTACTTC.

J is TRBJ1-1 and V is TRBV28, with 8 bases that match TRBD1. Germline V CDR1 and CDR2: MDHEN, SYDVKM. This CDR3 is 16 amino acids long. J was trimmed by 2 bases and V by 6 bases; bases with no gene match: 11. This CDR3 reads CASSIARTGLNTEAFF. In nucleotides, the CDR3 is TGTGCCAGCAGCATAGCAAGGACAGGGCTAAACACTGAAGCTTTCTTT.